Each of the 20 T cell receptor beta chains below was sequenced from the same sample in a study of siplizumab effects on memory and regulatory T cells. The assay was immunoSEQ multiplex PCR, and TCRdb's table has in-frame clones only and misses some. The data show about 94,000 clones, with 94% seen just once and around 0.33% held by the top ten. The source material was non-Treg CD4+ T cells sorted from blood. These receptors were collected from a human donor in good health.

This chain links TRBV9 with TRBJ2-3; 12 nucleotides align to TRBD2. The junction had 6 bases not matched to a gene; V was cut back by 4 bases and J by 6 bases. CDR3 length: 15 residues. Germline CDR1 is SGDLS and CDR2 is YYNGEE. In DNA, the CDR3 is TGTGCCAGCAGCAGACTAGCGGGAGTAGGGGATACGCAGTATTTT. Translation gives CASSRLAGVGDTQYF.

The genes are TRBV18 and TRBJ2-1; no firm D call. Looked up from germline, CDR1 is KGHSH and CDR2 is LQKENI. V was clipped by 2 bases and J by 8 bases, with 4 bases between them. The CDR3 contains 11 residues. DNA of the CDR3: TGTGCCAGCTCACCAGTCGATGAGCAGTTCTTC. It specifies CASSPVDEQFF.

The J gene is TRBJ2-1, the V gene TRBV6-5; 7 bases fit TRBD2. Germline V gives CDR1 MNHEY, CDR2 SVGAGI. This CDR3 has 15 amino acids. V gave up 4 bases and J gave up 0 bases; unmatched junction bases: 3. DNA of the CDR3: TGTGCCAGCAGTTCGGGGGGAGTCTCCTACAATGAGCAGTTCTTC. Encoded protein: CASSSGGVSYNEQFF.

This clone has a single count. The rearrangement links TRBV11-3 to TRBJ2-3; perhaps TRBD2 as D (6 bases). This CDR3 has 16 amino acids. With 1 base removed from V and 0 bases from J, the gap between germline ends came to 11 bases. The germline CDR1 and CDR2 sequences are SGHNT and YENEEA. DNA of the CDR3: TGTGCCAGCAGCTTAGCCCCTAGCGTTAGCACAGATACGCAGTATTTT. This translates into CASSLAPSVSTDTQYF.

The genes are TRBV4-1 and TRBJ1-5; D is perhaps TRBD1 (6 bases). The germline V gene has CDR1 MGHRA and CDR2 YSYEKL. V lost 6 bases and J 7 bases, leaving 16 bases between the germline ends. The CDR3 is 14 residues long. Written as DNA, the CDR3 is TGCGCCAGCAGGTCCATGGGGGGCGGACAGCCCCAGCATTTT. It specifies CASRSMGGGQPQHF.

The chain combines TRBV10-3 with TRBJ2-7; the match to TRBD1 covers 7 bases. J was trimmed by 0 bases and V by 2 bases; bases with no gene match: 7. Germline CDR1 ENHRY, CDR2 SYGVKD. The CDR3 runs 16 residues. CDR3 DNA sequence: TGTGCCATCAGTGAGCGACCGGGACAGACCTCCTACGAGCAGTACTTC. Translated, it gives CAISERPGQTSYEQYF.

This chain links TRBV4-1 with TRBJ1-4; D is unclear. V shed 4 bases and J shed 0 bases, with 9 bases lying between them. The germline CDR1 and CDR2 sequences are MGHRA and YSYEKL. This CDR3 spans 15 amino acids. CDR3 loop: CASSPRPTTNEKLFF. As DNA, the CDR3 is TGCGCCAGCAGCCCCAGACCGACAACTAATGAAAAACTGTTTTTT.

CDR3 nucleotides: TGCGCCAGCAGCCAAGTTACGGGGGACAATCAGCCCCAGCATTTT. This gives the protein CASSQVTGDNQPQHF. The chain recombines TRBV4-1 with TRBJ1-5, with a weak D call TRBD1 (5 bases). The germline gives CDR1 MGHRA, CDR2 YSYEKL. Trimming cost V 1 base and J 3 bases, with 10 bases left between them. The CDR3 spans 15 residues.

The chain uses TRBV9 and TRBJ1-2; unclear D gene. The V end lost 0 bases, the J end lost 4 bases, and 13 bases lay between the germline ends. Germline V gives CDR1 SGDLS, CDR2 YYNGEE. The CDR3 loop spans 15 amino acids. The CDR3: CASSVGSSGIYGYTF. The CDR3 DNA reads as TGTGCCAGCAGCGTAGGATCATCAGGAATCTATGGCTACACCTTC.

The chain couples TRBV9 to TRBJ2-2, with D maybe TRBD2 (5 bases). Germline V gene data show CDR1 as SGDLS and CDR2 as YYNGEE. V shed 6 bases and J shed 1 base, with 7 bases lying between them. The CDR3 is made up of 13 amino acids. The CDR3 region is CASTGMNTGELFF. CDR3 DNA sequence: TGTGCCAGCACCGGGATGAACACCGGGGAGCTGTTTTTT.

This chain uses TRBV5-8 with TRBJ1-1; D call uncertain. Germline lookup yields CDR1 SGHTS and CDR2 YDEGEE. Trimming took 5 bases from V and 0 from J, leaving 11 bases between them. This CDR3 has 14 residues. The CDR3: CASRASLMNTEAFF. For the CDR3, the DNA is TGTGCCAGCAGAGCGTCTTTAATGAACACTGAAGCTTTCTTT.

This clone has a single count. The rearrangement links TRBV9 to TRBJ2-7, with 10 bases aligning to TRBD2. With V trimmed by 4 bases and J by 1 base, 8 bases remained unmatched. There are 16 residues in the CDR3. The germline V gene has CDR1 SGDLS and CDR2 YYNGEE. The CDR3 DNA reads TGTGCCAGCAGCACCAGCCCTAGCGGGGGTTCCTACGAGCAGTACTTC. Protein: CASSTSPSGGSYEQYF.

The rearrangement joins TRBV7-2 to TRBJ2-5; 9 nucleotides match TRBD2. CDR3 size: 16 residues. Per the germline V gene, CDR1 is SGHTA and CDR2 is FQGNSA. With 1 base clipped from V and 5 bases from J, the junction kept 8 bases outside the gene matches. The CDR3 DNA is TGTGCCAGCAGCTTAGAAGGCGGGAGGGCAAGGGAGACCCAGTACTTC. It specifies CASSLEGGRARETQYF.

The rearrangement uses TRBV2 and TRBJ1-2; possible D gene TRBD1, 6 bases. From germline, CDR1 is SNHLY and CDR2 FYNNEI. The CDR3 totals 14 residues. Trimming left V 6 bases short and J 2 bases short, with 13 bases between. CDR3 in DNA: TGTGCCAGCAGCCCCGACAGGACCAACTATGGCTACACCTTC. It codes for CASSPDRTNYGYTF.

This rearrangement joins TRBV9 to TRBJ2-7; TRBD2 matches at 9 bases. The CDR3 has 16 residues. CDR1 is SGDLS, CDR2 YYNGEE, per germline. Unmatched junction bases numbered 8, after V lost 0 bases and J lost 4 bases. The CDR3 here is CASSVGVAGGPYEQYF. The CDR3 nucleotides are TGTGCCAGCAGCGTAGGAGTTGCGGGAGGGCCTTACGAGCAGTACTTC.

V is TRBV6-4 and J is TRBJ2-2; D perhaps matches TRBD1 (5 bases). From germline, CDR1 is MRHNA and CDR2 SNTAGT. The V end lost 6 bases, the J end lost 5 bases, and 13 bases lay between the germline ends. The CDR3 spans 14 residues. This chain's CDR3 is CASRAGWRTGELFF. DNA for the CDR3: TGTGCCAGCAGAGCAGGGTGGCGAACCGGGGAGCTGTTTTTT.

This sequence joins TRBV20-1 and TRBJ2-1; D is possibly TRBD2 (6 bases). The V end lost 4 bases, the J end lost 6 bases, and 7 bases lay between the germline ends. CDR3 length: 11 amino acids. Germline V CDR1 and CDR2: DFQATT, SNEGSKA (reference sequence). The CDR3 spells CSAMTSNEQFF. CDR3 nucleotides: TGCAGTGCTATGACTAGCAATGAGCAGTTCTTC.

This clone was recorded only once. The rearrangement joins TRBV9 to TRBJ2-2, with D maybe TRBD2 (6 bases). V lost 0 bases to trimming and J lost 5 bases, with 14 bases between them. The CDR3 is 16 residues long. Germline V gene lookup returns CDR1 SGDLS and CDR2 YYNGEE. The CDR3: CASSVGPQGGTGELFF. CDR3 in DNA: TGTGCCAGCAGCGTAGGGCCGCAGGGAGGAACCGGGGAGCTGTTTTTT. Combining the CDR3 with reference TRBV9 and TRBJ2-2 gives the whole variable domain DSGVTQTPKHLITATGQRVTLRCSPRSGDLSVYWYQQSLDQGLQFLIQYYNGEERAKGNILERFSAQQFPDLHSELNLSSLELGDSALYFCASSVGPQGGTGELFFGEGSRLTVL.

The chain links TRBV6-1 to TRBJ1-2; D is unresolved. V was pared by 7 bases and J by 5 bases, with 14 bases between. This CDR3 is 13 amino acids long. CDR1 and CDR2 (germline): MNHNS, SASEGT. CDR3 sequence (DNA): TGTGCCAGCATGTTTGGGAGAATTTATGGCTACACCTTC. Amino acid sequence: CASMFGRIYGYTF.

The DNA for the CDR3 is TGTGCCAGCAGTTTATCGGGGGGCACAAATCAGCCCCAGCATTTT. This gives the protein CASSLSGGTNQPQHF. The gene calls are TRBV27 and TRBJ1-5, with D possibly being TRBD1 (6 bases). The CDR3 has 15 amino acids. The germline V gene encodes CDR1 MNHEY and CDR2 SMNVEV (reference sequence). Trimming left V 0 bases short and J 4 bases short, with 10 bases between.